The clone carrying this T cell receptor (beta chain) is a singleton in its sample. The data originate from a study of T cell changes during pregnancy in multiple sclerosis. This CDR3 region has 16 residues. Looked up from germline, CDR1 is MNHNS and CDR2 is SASEGT. V lost 2 bases and J 1 base, leaving 12 bases between the germline ends. Using immunoSEQ multiplex PCR, the repertoire was profiled, and TCRdb retains in-frame clones only, with some absent. The sample has under 50,000 clones; around 93% are singletons. Source: CD4+ T cells from peripheral blood mononuclear cells, taken after pregnancy. V is TRBV6-1 and J is TRBJ1-5, with D perhaps TRBD1 (6 bases). This receptor was obtained from a female donor with multiple sclerosis, enrolled in a pregnancy study. CDR3 loop: CASSERPGVSNQPQHF. The CDR3, as DNA: TGTGCCAGCAGTGAACGGCCAGGGGTGAGCAATCAGCCCCAGCATTTT.